Below, one TCR beta chain is given with its context. Primers used in a second PCR of about 7 to 12 cycles were a sample-barcoded 5' primer and a J-beta primer mix. Each cDNA molecule was tagged by a template-switch adaptor with 12 random nucleotides. One entry per CDR3 protein results from TCRdb running MiXCR on the 5' RACE reads. The sample shows about 1.8 million distinct CDR3 sequences, approximately 50% of them seen only once. This CDR3 has 15 amino acids. With 5 bases clipped from V and 6 bases from J, the junction kept 7 bases outside the gene matches. The germline V gene encodes CDR1 SGHAT and CDR2 FQNNGV. This record belongs to a study of blood T cells in healthy people across ages.

Sequences were obtained from blood. The sequence was collected from a woman between 40 and 55 years old in good health. The chain recombines TRBV11-2 with TRBJ2-5; 12 positions match TRBD2. The CDR3 region has the DNA TGTGCCAGCAGCCCTAGCGGGGGGGCGAGGAAGACCCAGTACTTC. It is translated as CASSPSGGARKTQYF.